The entry below gives a single T cell receptor (beta chain) sequence along with its context. Antigen specificity is unknown. The sample belongs to a study of T-cell reconstitution after alpha-beta-depleted transplantation in children. The study's findings and limits: By one year post-transplant, T-cell counts and diversity largely arose from T cells that were newly produced. Several hundred expanded graft clones reportedly gave rise to the alpha-beta T cells present about two months after transplant.

TCRbeta library construction was performed incorporating unique molecular identifiers. TCRdb analysed the PCR reads with MiXCR anew, one entry per CDR3 protein. The table records 45,000 to 50,000 distinct CDR3 sequences, 52% of them present only once. The clonotype was recovered from a boy under two years old with SCID, due to receive a stem cell transplant. The sample here was peripheral blood, taken before TCRalphabeta/CD19-depleted stem cell transplant.

CDR3 sequence (DNA): TGTGCCAGCAGCTTACCCAGCGGGGTTAACACCGGGGAGCTGTTTTTT. Protein sequence: CASSLPSGVNTGELFF. The rearrangement uses TRBV7-2 and TRBJ2-2; 7 bases are shared with TRBD2. Germline CDR1 reads SGHTA; CDR2 reads FQGNSA. The ends lost 2 bases at V and 2 bases at J; junction bases unmatched: 5. The CDR3 runs 16 residues.